The 29 T cell receptor beta chains reported below all come from one sample, sequenced in a study of human T cells and chemical hapten exposure. Time point reported: patch test 1, 2 weeks after DPC sensitization. Indicated treatment: therapeutic diphenylcyclopropenone sensitization with weekly scalp DPC. TCRdb processed the RACE reads anew with MiXCR; each CDR3 protein has one entry. The table lists 55,000 to 85,000 distinct CDR3 sequences, 9.8% of them singletons. Sequences were derived from whole blood, sampled in connection with sensitization to the hapten diphenylcyclopropenone (DPC). The origin of the receptors is a middle-aged woman with alopecia areata. Some clones in this sample may be carry-over from other donors' samples.

The rearrangement joins TRBV10-3 to TRBJ1-4; D is unclear. The CDR3 covers 15 residues. V was shortened by 2 bases and J by 4 bases, with 11 bases between the two germline ends. The germline CDR1 and CDR2 sequences are ENHRY and SYGVKD. CDR3 amino acids: CAISERSGNNEKLFF. The DNA for the CDR3 is TGTGCCATCAGTGAGAGGTCCGGGAATAATGAAAAACTGTTTTTT.

The chain uses TRBV4-2 and TRBJ2-5; the D gene is possibly TRBD2 (5 bases). Germline V gives CDR1 LGHNA, CDR2 YNFKEQ. V lost 3 bases and J 5 bases, leaving 13 bases between the germline ends. The CDR3 has 14 amino acids. The CDR3 bases are TGTGCCAGCAGCCATACTAGTCTGAGTGAGACCCAGTACTTC. This sequence encodes CASSHTSLSETQYF.

There are many counts of this clonotype. V and J are TRBV18 and TRBJ1-2; 10 positions match TRBD1. The ends lost 3 bases at V and 7 bases at J; junction bases unmatched: 8. CDR3 length: 15 amino acids. Germline V lookup: CDR1 KGHSH, CDR2 LQKENI. CDR3 sequence reads: CASSPATGGGGGYTF. The CDR3 region has the DNA TGTGCCAGCTCACCCGCGACAGGGGGCGGAGGTGGCTACACCTTC.

The gene calls are TRBV20-1 and TRBJ1-6, with a possible D match to TRBD1 (5 bases). CDR1 and CDR2 (germline): DFQATT, SNEGSKA (reference sequence). V lost 4 bases to trimming and J lost 7 bases, with 14 bases between them. This CDR3 has 14 residues. CDR3 sequence reads: CSATNRRANSPLHF. The CDR3, as DNA: TGCAGTGCTACCAACAGGCGGGCAAATTCACCCCTCCACTTT.

This clonotype was recorded many times. The chain couples TRBV5-1 to TRBJ2-3; D is ambiguous. Germline V gives CDR1 SGHRS, CDR2 YFSETQ. The CDR3 length is 14 residues. V was cut by 0 bases and J by 5 bases, with 10 bases left in between. The CDR3 spells CASSLEVPRDTQYF. As DNA, the CDR3 is TGCGCCAGCAGCTTGGAAGTGCCCCGAGATACGCAGTATTTT.

This clonotype was counted a few times. V and J are TRBV7-2 and TRBJ2-4; 8 bases line up with TRBD1. Germline CDR1 is SGHTA and CDR2 is FQGNSA. There are 18 residues in the CDR3. The trim removed 2 bases at V and 6 bases at J, leaving 15 bases unmatched. CDR3 coding DNA: TGTGCCAGCAGCTTAATTGGGGTGACAGGGGCAGGGGGAAACATTCAGTACTTC. It codes for CASSLIGVTGAGGNIQYF. Full variable domain (missing parts from reference TRBV7-2 and TRBJ2-4): GAGVSQSPSNKVTEKGKDVELRCDPISGHTALYWYRQSLGQGLEFLIYFQGNSAPDKSGLPSDRFSAERTGGSVSTLTIQRTQQEDSAVYLCASSLIGVTGAGGNIQYFGAGTRLSVL.

This clonotype has ten or more counts. J is TRBJ2-2 and V is TRBV4-1; D might be TRBD2 (6 bases). Germline lookup yields CDR1 MGHRA and CDR2 YSYEKL. The CDR3 loop spans 15 amino acids. V lost 1 base, J lost 7 bases, and 13 bases lay in between. DNA for the CDR3: TGCGCCAGCAGCCAAGGTGGGGGGTACGTCGGGGAGCTGTTTTTT. It yields the protein CASSQGGGYVGELFF.

This clonotype was counted ten times or more. J is TRBJ1-1 and V is TRBV7-9; D unresolved. Germline V gene sequence: CDR1 SEHNR, CDR2 FQNEAQ (reference sequence). This CDR3 region has 14 residues. Trimming removed 5 bases from V and 1 base from J, with 11 bases in between. For the CDR3, the DNA is TGTGCCAGCAGCCCCCGAACGGGGAACACTGAAGCTTTCTTT. Encoded protein: CASSPRTGNTEAFF.

This clonotype was detected many times. The V and J genes are TRBV19 and TRBJ1-2; D is ambiguous. Germline V CDR1 and CDR2: LNHDA, SQIVND (reference sequence). This CDR3 is built from 11 residues. The V end was cut by 2 bases, the J end by 6 bases, with 4 bases between. DNA of the CDR3: TGTGCCAGTAGTATAAGGGATGGCTACACCTTC. Protein: CASSIRDGYTF.

The chain recombines TRBV9 with TRBJ2-2; 9 nucleotides match TRBD1. J gave up 6 bases and V 5 bases, and 2 bases lay outside the gene matches. Germline loops: CDR1 SGDLS, CDR2 YYNGEE. CDR3 length equals 13 residues. The CDR3 nucleotides are TGTGCCAGCAGACAGGGGGCGGCCGGGGAGCTGTTTTTT. Translating it yields CASRQGAAGELFF.

V is TRBV19 and J is TRBJ2-3; D unclear. This CDR3 is built from 13 residues. Germline CDR1 is LNHDA and CDR2 is SQIVND (reference sequence). The V and J ends lost 2 bases and 11 bases respectively, with 14 bases between them. CDR3 in amino acids: CASSINRQGGQYF. CDR3 sequence (DNA): TGTGCCAGTAGTATAAATAGGCAAGGTGGGCAGTATTTT.

The chain carries TRBV6-5 and TRBJ1-5, with unresolved D. Germline V lookup: CDR1 MNHEY, CDR2 SVGAGI. V was clipped by 6 bases and J by 11 bases, with 17 bases between them. The CDR3 has 13 amino acids. As DNA, the CDR3 is TGTGCCAGCAGCTCAACCGTCTCGAAGGCCCAGCATTTT. Amino acids: CASSSTVSKAQHF.

The rearrangement joins TRBV28 to TRBJ1-1; no clear D gene. The germline V and J ends were trimmed by 2 bases and 1 base, with 8 bases remaining between them. Germline-derived CDR1 and CDR2 are MDHEN and SYDVKM. This CDR3 is 14 amino acids long. CDR3 DNA: TGTGCCAGCAGTTTAGGGCAGGAGAACACTGAAGCTTTCTTT. Its translation is CASSLGQENTEAFF. Based on the CDR3 plus reference TRBV28 and TRBJ1-1, the full variable domain is DVKVTQSSRYLVKRTGEKVFLECVQDMDHENMFWYRQDPGLGLRLIYFSYDVKMKEKGDIPEGYSVSREKKERFSLILESASTNQTSMYLCASSLGQENTEAFFGQGTRLTVV.

This clonotype was detected ten times or more. The CDR3 nucleotides are TGTGCCAGCAGCGTCGGAGCGGCAGATACGCAGTATTTT. This codes for CASSVGAADTQYF. The genes are TRBV11-3 and TRBJ2-3, with a possible D match to TRBD2 (5 bases). Germline values: CDR1 SGHNT, CDR2 YENEEA. This CDR3 region has 13 residues. V lost 5 bases, J lost 4 bases, and 10 bases lay in between.

The chain combines TRBV14 with TRBJ2-2; D uncertain. Germline V CDR1 and CDR2: SGHDN, FVKESK. The CDR3 spans 14 residues. V shed 0 bases and J shed 5 bases, with 7 bases lying between them. CDR3 loop: CASSQERVTGELFF. The CDR3, as DNA: TGTGCCAGCAGCCAAGAACGTGTAACCGGGGAGCTGTTTTTT.

In this sample, this clonotype turned up many times. The V gene is TRBV20-1, the J gene TRBJ2-7, with 8 bases identical to TRBD1. Trimming cost V 6 bases and J 2 bases; bases outside gene matches: 6. CDR3 length: 13 residues. Germline V gene lookup returns CDR1 DFQATT and CDR2 SNEGSKA (reference sequence). CDR3 loop: CSAGSGQAYEQYF. CDR3 coding DNA: TGCAGTGCAGGATCGGGACAGGCCTACGAGCAGTACTTC.

V is TRBV27 and J is TRBJ1-1; D is unclear. Germline V gene sequence: CDR1 MNHEY, CDR2 SMNVEV (reference sequence). V was shortened by 5 bases and J by 11 bases, with 18 bases between the two germline ends. The CDR3 runs to 13 residues. The CDR3 sequence is CASSLRLGLSAFF. CDR3 DNA sequence: TGTGCCAGCAGTCTCCGGTTGGGCCTGAGCGCTTTCTTT.

This clonotype was detected many times. The V gene is TRBV5-4, the J gene TRBJ1-2; tentatively, D is TRBD1 (5 bases). CDR3 length: 14 residues. The V end was cut by 3 bases, the J end by 4 bases, with 13 bases between. Germline-derived CDR1 and CDR2 are SGHNT and YYREEE (reference sequence). The CDR3 nucleotides read TGTGCCAGCAGCTGGTTGGGGCGCGTCTATGGCTACACCTTC. Translation gives CASSWLGRVYGYTF.

This clonotype was seen repeatedly, ten times or more. V is TRBV13 and J is TRBJ1-3, with 7 bases lining up with TRBD1. CDR1 is PRHDT, CDR2 FYEKMQ, per germline (reference sequence). The V and J ends lost 5 bases and 2 bases, in that order; junction bases with no gene match: 6. The CDR3 runs to 15 residues. The CDR3 here is CASSLQGLPGNTIYF. The CDR3 nucleotides are TGTGCCAGCAGCCTACAGGGGCTACCTGGAAACACCATATATTTT.

This clonotype was recorded a few times. The genes are TRBV5-5 and TRBJ1-1; D gene unclear. Looked up from germline, CDR1 is SGHKS and CDR2 is YYEKEE (reference sequence). This CDR3 is built from 13 residues. Trimming took 0 bases from V and 5 from J, leaving 8 bases between them. The CDR3 here is CASSLVGKTEAFF. CDR3 DNA sequence: TGTGCCAGCAGCTTGGTCGGGAAAACTGAAGCTTTCTTT.

Ten or more counts support this clonotype. The CDR3 sequence: CASRVSGTDTQYF. The CDR3 nucleotides are TGTGCCAGCAGAGTTTCAGGGACAGATACGCAGTATTTT. This chain connects TRBV25-1 to TRBJ2-3, with a tentative D call TRBD1 (5 bases). The germline V gene has CDR1 MGHDK and CDR2 SYGVNS. The CDR3 has 13 residues. Trimming took 6 bases from V and 3 from J, leaving 10 bases between them.

This sequence joins TRBV2 and TRBJ2-5, with 7 nucleotides matching TRBD2. Germline V gene lookup returns CDR1 SNHLY and CDR2 FYNNEI. Trimming removed 0 bases from V and 2 bases from J; junction bases left unmatched: 6. This CDR3 contains 16 residues. The CDR3 is CASSEALGGVQETQYF. CDR3 in DNA: TGTGCCAGCAGTGAAGCGCTTGGGGGGGTACAAGAGACCCAGTACTTC.

This clonotype has a count of ten or more. V and J are TRBV19 and TRBJ2-2; TRBD1 agrees at 7 bases. V gave up 4 bases and J gave up 6 bases; unmatched junction bases: 2. The CDR3 is made up of 13 amino acids. Germline V gene lookup returns CDR1 LNHDA and CDR2 SQIVND (reference sequence). The CDR3 spells CASSTQGAGELFF. In nucleotides, the CDR3 is TGTGCCAGTAGTACCCAGGGGGCCGGGGAGCTGTTTTTT.

The sample holds a few counts of this clonotype. V and J are TRBV2 and TRBJ1-1; D remains unclear. The CDR3 contains 11 residues. V shed 2 bases and J shed 9 bases, with 7 bases lying between them. In germline, CDR1 is SNHLY, CDR2 FYNNEI. The CDR3 loop is CASSELGKAFF. Here the CDR3 DNA reads TGTGCCAGCAGTGAACTGGGTAAAGCTTTCTTT.

This clonotype was counted a few times. V is TRBV4-2 and J is TRBJ1-5, with D possibly matching TRBD1 (5 bases). V was trimmed by 0 bases and J by 1 base, leaving 19 bases between them. Germline-derived CDR1 and CDR2 are LGHNA and YNFKEQ. CDR3 length equals 19 residues. The chain's CDR3 is CASSQDRGGAVLSNQPQHF. DNA of the CDR3: TGTGCCAGCAGCCAAGATCGCGGTGGGGCAGTTCTGAGCAATCAGCCCCAGCATTTT.

In this sample, this clonotype turned up many times. The V call is TRBV7-2, the J call TRBJ2-5; weak D call: TRBD2 (6 bases). V lost 3 bases and J 5 bases, leaving 10 bases between the germline ends. Per the germline V gene, CDR1 is SGHTA and CDR2 is FQGNSA. The CDR3 contains 13 residues. The DNA for the CDR3 is TGTGCCAGCAGCTTTGGGACTGCCGAGACCCAGTACTTC. Translating gives CASSFGTAETQYF.

This clonotype was recorded many times. This rearrangement joins TRBV5-1 to TRBJ2-1; 10 bases are a match to TRBD2. The trim removed 5 bases at V and 9 bases at J, leaving 8 bases unmatched. The CDR3 has 14 amino acids. Germline CDR1 SGHRS, CDR2 YFSETQ. The CDR3 is CASSYSGGAGEQFF. In nucleotides, the CDR3 is TGCGCCAGCAGTTACAGCGGGGGGGCAGGTGAGCAGTTCTTC.

This clonotype came up many times. V is TRBV21-1 and J is TRBJ2-7; TRBD2 was called by the table and not checked on the DNA. TRBV21-1 is deemed a pseudogene. The CDR3 runs to 15 residues. The CDR3 DNA sequence: TGTGCCAGCAGCACTGGACTAGCGGTTCTGTACGAGCAGTACTTC. Encoded protein: CASSTGLAVLYEQYF.

The sample holds many counts of this clonotype. J is TRBJ2-1 and V is TRBV2; 10 bases are shared with TRBD1. With 7 bases clipped from V and 6 bases from J, the junction kept 12 bases outside the gene matches. Germline loops: CDR1 SNHLY, CDR2 FYNNEI. The CDR3 has 16 residues. The CDR3 is CASNYFPGTGANEQFF. CDR3 in DNA: TGTGCCAGCAATTACTTCCCCGGGACAGGGGCCAATGAGCAGTTCTTC. The full variable domain, in which reference TRBV2 and TRBJ2-1 provide the parts outside the CDR3, is EPEVTQTPSHQVTQMGQEVILRCVPISNHLYFYWYRQILGQKVEFLVSFYNNEISEKSEIFDDQFSVERPDGSNFTLKIRSTKLEDSAMYFCASNYFPGTGANEQFFGPGTRLTVL.